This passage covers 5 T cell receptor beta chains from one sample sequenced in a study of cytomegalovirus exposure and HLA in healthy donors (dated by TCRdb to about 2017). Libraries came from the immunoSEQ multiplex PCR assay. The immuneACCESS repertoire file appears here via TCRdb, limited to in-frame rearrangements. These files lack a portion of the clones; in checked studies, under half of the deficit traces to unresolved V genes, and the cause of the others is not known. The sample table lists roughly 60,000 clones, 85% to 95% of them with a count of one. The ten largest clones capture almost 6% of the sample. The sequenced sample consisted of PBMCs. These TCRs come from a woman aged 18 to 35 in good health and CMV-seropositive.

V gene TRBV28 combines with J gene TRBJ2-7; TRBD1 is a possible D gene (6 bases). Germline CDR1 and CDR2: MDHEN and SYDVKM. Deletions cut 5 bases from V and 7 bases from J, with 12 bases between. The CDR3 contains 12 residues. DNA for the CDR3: TGTGCCAGCAGTGTTACAGGGCGTGAGCAGTACTTC. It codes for CASSVTGREQYF.

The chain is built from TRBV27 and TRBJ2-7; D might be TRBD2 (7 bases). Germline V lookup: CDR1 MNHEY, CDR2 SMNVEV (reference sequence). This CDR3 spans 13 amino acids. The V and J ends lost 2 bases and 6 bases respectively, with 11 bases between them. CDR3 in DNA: TGTGCCAGCAGTTTAGGGGGGGCGTTCGAGCAGTACTTC. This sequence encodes CASSLGGAFEQYF.

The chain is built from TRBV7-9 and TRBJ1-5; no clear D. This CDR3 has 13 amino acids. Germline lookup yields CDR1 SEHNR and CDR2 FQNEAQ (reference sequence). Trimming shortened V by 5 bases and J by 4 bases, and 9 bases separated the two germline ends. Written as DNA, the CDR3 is TGTGCCAGCAGCGCGAGGGTGAATCAGCCCCAGCATTTT. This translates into CASSARVNQPQHF.

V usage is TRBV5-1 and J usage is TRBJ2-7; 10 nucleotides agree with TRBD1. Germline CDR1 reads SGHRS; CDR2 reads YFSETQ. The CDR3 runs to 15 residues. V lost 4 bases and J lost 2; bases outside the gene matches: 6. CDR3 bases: TGCGCCAGCAGCCCGGGACAGGGGATACCCTACGAGCAGTACTTC. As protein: CASSPGQGIPYEQYF.

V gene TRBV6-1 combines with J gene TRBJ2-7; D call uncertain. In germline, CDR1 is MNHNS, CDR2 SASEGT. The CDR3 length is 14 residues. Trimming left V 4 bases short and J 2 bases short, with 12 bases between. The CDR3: CASSAFPRAYEQYF. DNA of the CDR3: TGTGCCAGCAGTGCATTCCCGCGAGCCTACGAGCAGTACTTC.